A single sample gave rise to the 17 T cell receptor beta chains below, sequenced in a study of control samples from healthy donors and cancer patients. Measured with immunoSEQ multiplex PCR; TCRdb has only the in-frame clones, and not every one. Among fewer than 200,000 clones listed, 90% to 95% were seen once. Sequenced sample: blood. The receptor source for this set is a woman aged 55-69 years in good health.

This chain connects TRBV11-2 to TRBJ1-1, with D hard to call. Trimming stripped 2 bases from V and 5 bases from J, with 12 bases between. This CDR3 spans 14 amino acids. CDR1 and CDR2 (germline): SGHAT, FQNNGV. The CDR3 sequence: CASSLRPGGTEAFF. The CDR3 region has the DNA TGTGCCAGCAGCTTACGGCCGGGAGGGACTGAAGCTTTCTTT.

The CDR3 spells CASSLMRGAQETQYF. In nucleotides, the CDR3 is TGTGCCAGCAGCTTAATGCGGGGGGCCCAAGAGACCCAGTACTTC. V usage is TRBV11-2 and J usage is TRBJ2-5; 8 bases match TRBD2. This CDR3 has 15 residues. Germline V gene lookup returns CDR1 SGHAT and CDR2 FQNNGV. V trimming: 2 bases; J trimming: 1 base; junction bases outside the gene matches: 3.

This clone appeared a single time. Here the CDR3 reads CASSLYGGASSPLHF. The CDR3 region has the DNA TGTGCCAGCAGTTTATACGGGGGGGCGAGTTCACCCCTCCACTTT. The chain couples TRBV27 to TRBJ1-6; the D gene is possibly TRBD1 (6 bases). Germline V gene data show CDR1 as MNHEY and CDR2 as SMNVEV (reference sequence). The V gene lost 1 base and the J gene lost 9 bases, with 13 bases spanning the gap. The CDR3 extends over 15 amino acids.

In DNA, the CDR3 is TGTGCCAGCAGCTATAAGGGACAGGGCGCTAACTATGGCTACACCTTC. It specifies CASSYKGQGANYGYTF. The chain has TRBV7-9 and TRBJ1-2; 9 bases match TRBD1. Trimming removed 4 bases from V and 0 bases from J; junction bases left unmatched: 6. The CDR3 covers 16 residues. The germline CDR1 and CDR2 sequences are SEHNR and FQNEAQ (reference sequence).

The chain joins TRBV10-1 to TRBJ2-2; D might be TRBD2 (7 bases). The germline V gene encodes CDR1 WNHNN and CDR2 SYGVQD (reference sequence). Trimming removed 6 bases at V and 4 bases at J, with 12 bases between. This CDR3 has 14 amino acids. CDR3: CASRPAGATGELFF. The DNA of the CDR3 is TGCGCCAGCAGGCCGGCGGGGGCCACCGGGGAGCTGTTTTTT.

This sequence joins TRBV6-5 and TRBJ1-1, with a possible D match to TRBD1 (5 bases). CDR3 length: 15 residues. V was pared by 5 bases and J by 0 bases, with 13 bases between. The germline V gene has CDR1 MNHEY and CDR2 SVGAGI. The CDR3: CASSPMGGVNTEAFF. CDR3 nucleotides: TGTGCCAGCAGTCCCATGGGGGGTGTGAACACTGAAGCTTTCTTT.

This rearrangement joins TRBV10-3 to TRBJ1-5; the match to TRBD1 covers 7 bases. Germline lookup yields CDR1 ENHRY and CDR2 SYGVKD. J gave up 7 bases and V 0 bases, and 3 bases lay outside the gene matches. This CDR3 is 14 amino acids long. CDR3 amino acids: CAISESTQGQPQHF. The CDR3, as DNA: TGTGCCATCAGTGAGTCGACACAGGGGCAGCCCCAGCATTTT.

The chain couples TRBV6-5 to TRBJ1-1; D remains unclear. There are 16 residues in the CDR3. V was cut by 2 bases and J by 6 bases, with 19 bases left in between. Germline V gene data show CDR1 as MNHEY and CDR2 as SVGAGI. In DNA, the CDR3 is TGTGCCAGCAGTTACGCTGATAGAGGGTTAGCTGCTGAAGCTTTCTTT. The encoded protein is CASSYADRGLAAEAFF.

This clone has a single count. The V call is TRBV14, the J call TRBJ1-5; TRBD1 is a possible D gene (5 bases). The CDR3 has 13 amino acids. CDR1 and CDR2 (germline): SGHDN, FVKESK. Trimming took off 1 base at V and 5 bases at J, with 6 bases between the two ends. The DNA of the CDR3 is TGTGCCAGCAGCCAAGGGGGGGATCAGCCCCAGCATTTT. It codes for CASSQGGDQPQHF.

CDR3 DNA: TGTGCCAGCAGGGGCGGGGAGCTGTTTTTT. This translates into CASRGGELFF. The gene calls are TRBV7-8 and TRBJ2-2; D ambiguous. This CDR3 spans 10 amino acids. Trimming removed 6 bases from V and 7 bases from J, with 3 bases in between. From germline, CDR1 is SGHVS and CDR2 FQNEAQ.

The CDR3 region has the DNA TGTGCCAGCAGCTTAGCGAGGGACACCCCGGTTACCCTCCACTTT. As protein: CASSLARDTPVTLHF. This rearrangement joins TRBV7-8 to TRBJ1-6; D perhaps matches TRBD1 (6 bases). The CDR3 spans 15 residues. Germline assignment: CDR1 SGHVS and CDR2 FQNEAQ. V was shortened by 0 bases and J by 14 bases, with 17 bases between the two germline ends.

The chain has TRBV5-1 and TRBJ2-1; 12 bases are shared with TRBD2. Trimming cost V 0 bases and J 8 bases; bases outside gene matches: 6. The CDR3 runs 16 residues. Germline V gene data show CDR1 as SGHRS and CDR2 as YFSETQ. The CDR3 sequence is CASSLGASGGVDEQFF. DNA for the CDR3: TGCGCCAGCAGCTTGGGAGCTAGCGGGGGGGTTGATGAGCAGTTCTTC.

DNA of the CDR3: TGTGCCAGCAGTGACAGGGAGGGGACTGAAGCTTTCTTT. Its protein is CASSDREGTEAFF. V gene TRBV6-4 combines with J gene TRBJ1-1; maybe TRBD1 (5 bases). The CDR3 loop spans 13 amino acids. Germline values: CDR1 MRHNA, CDR2 SNTAGT. V lost 2 bases, J lost 5 bases, and 9 bases lay in between.

The chain employs TRBV4-3 and TRBJ2-5, with TRBD2 matching 12 bases. With 2 bases clipped from V and 5 bases from J, the junction kept 6 bases outside the gene matches. The CDR3 is 16 amino acids. Per the germline V gene, CDR1 is LGHNA and CDR2 is YSLEER. The CDR3 protein is CASSQSLAGGVETQYF. The CDR3 DNA follows: TGCGCCAGCAGCCAATCTCTAGCGGGGGGGGTTGAGACCCAGTACTTC.

The chain has TRBV12-3 or TRBV12-4 and TRBJ2-2; no clear D. The CDR3 totals 11 residues. V was cut by 3 bases and J by 6 bases, with 2 bases left in between. CDR3 nucleotide sequence: TGTGCCAGCAGTTTGCCCGGGGAGCTGTTTTTT. This sequence encodes CASSLPGELFF.

Only a few counts were recorded for this clone. The chain recombines TRBV9 with TRBJ1-2; D perhaps matches TRBD1 (5 bases). V was shortened by 1 base and J by 8 bases, with 15 bases between the two germline ends. The CDR3 totals 14 residues. Germline CDR1 reads SGDLS; CDR2 reads YYNGEE. CDR3 loop: CASSVSQGLWGYTF. DNA for the CDR3: TGTGCCAGCAGCGTAAGCCAGGGATTGTGGGGCTACACCTTC.

The rearrangement links TRBV18 to TRBJ1-3; 12 bases fit TRBD1. This CDR3 comprises 15 residues. Germline lookup yields CDR1 KGHSH and CDR2 LQKENI. V lost 3 bases, J lost 6 bases, and 3 bases stayed unmatched. The CDR3 loop reads CASSPPGQGANTIYF. DNA for the CDR3: TGTGCCAGCTCACCGCCGGGACAGGGGGCAAACACCATATATTTT.